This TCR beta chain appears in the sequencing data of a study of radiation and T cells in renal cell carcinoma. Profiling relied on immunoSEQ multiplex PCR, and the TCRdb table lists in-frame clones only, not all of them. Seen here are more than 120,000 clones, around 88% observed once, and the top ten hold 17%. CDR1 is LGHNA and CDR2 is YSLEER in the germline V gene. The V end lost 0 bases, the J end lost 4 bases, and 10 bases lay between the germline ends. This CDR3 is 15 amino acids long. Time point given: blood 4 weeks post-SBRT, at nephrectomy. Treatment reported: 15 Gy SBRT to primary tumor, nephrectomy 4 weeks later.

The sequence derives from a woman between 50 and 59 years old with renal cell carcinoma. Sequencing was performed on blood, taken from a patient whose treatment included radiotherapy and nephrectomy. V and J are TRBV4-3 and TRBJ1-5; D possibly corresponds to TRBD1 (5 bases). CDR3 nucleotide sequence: TGCGCCAGCAGCCAAGACAGGGTCGATAATCAGCCCCAGCATTTT. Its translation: CASSQDRVDNQPQHF.